This T cell receptor beta chain was documented in a study of T cell repertoires in cytomegalovirus infection. Overall study context: Public signatures in TCR beta pointed to CMV infection and matching HLA type.

Concerning this clonotype: Its antigen is not identified.

One entry per CDR3 protein results from TCRdb running MiXCR on the reads. Of a few hundred thousand distinct CDR3 sequences in the sample, almost 40% are singletons; the top ten hold around 48%. General observations from the study: In two of eight donors, the top clonotype was HLA-C-restricted CMV-specific. Cumulated frequencies of public TCR beta families served to identify carriers of CMV plus the relevant HLA.

Germline V gene data show CDR1 as DFQATT and CDR2 as SNEGSKA (reference sequence). The CDR3 sequence is 15 residues long. The V end was cut by 0 bases, the J end by 0 bases, with 12 bases between. Material: cultured PBMCs, obtained from culture after CMV antigen stimulation. This receptor was taken from a human donor in good health (CMV status not recorded). Some clones in this sample may be carry-over from other donors' samples. The chain couples TRBV20-1 to TRBJ2-7; tentative D call: TRBD2 (5 bases). In nucleotides, the CDR3 is TGCAGTGCTAGAGATACGCAGCGGAACTCCTACGAGCAGTACTTC. It codes for CSARDTQRNSYEQYF.